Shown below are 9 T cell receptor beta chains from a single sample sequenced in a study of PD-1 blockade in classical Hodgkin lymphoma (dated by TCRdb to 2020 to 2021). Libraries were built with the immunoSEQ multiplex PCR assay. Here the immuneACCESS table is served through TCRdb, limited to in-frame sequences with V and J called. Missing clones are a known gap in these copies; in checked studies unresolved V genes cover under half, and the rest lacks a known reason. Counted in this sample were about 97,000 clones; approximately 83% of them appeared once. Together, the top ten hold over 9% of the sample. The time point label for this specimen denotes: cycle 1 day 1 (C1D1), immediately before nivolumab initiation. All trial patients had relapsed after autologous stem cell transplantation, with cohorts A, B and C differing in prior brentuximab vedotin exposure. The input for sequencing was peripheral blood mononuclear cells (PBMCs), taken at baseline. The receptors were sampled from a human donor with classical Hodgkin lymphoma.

CDR3 in amino acids: CASKQVGVGEQYF. As DNA, the CDR3 is TGTGCCAGCAAACAGGTGGGAGTGGGAGAGCAGTACTTC. This chain connects TRBV2 to TRBJ2-7; either TRBD1 or TRBD2 may fit D (5 bases each). Per the germline V gene, CDR1 is SNHLY and CDR2 is FYNNEI. Trimming stripped 7 bases from V and 7 bases from J, with 17 bases between. The CDR3 spans 13 residues.

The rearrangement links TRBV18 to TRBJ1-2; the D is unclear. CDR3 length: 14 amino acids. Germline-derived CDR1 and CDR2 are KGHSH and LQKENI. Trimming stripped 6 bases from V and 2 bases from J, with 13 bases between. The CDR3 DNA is TGTGCCAGCTCCCCGAATTCACCCAACTATGGCTACACCTTC. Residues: CASSPNSPNYGYTF.

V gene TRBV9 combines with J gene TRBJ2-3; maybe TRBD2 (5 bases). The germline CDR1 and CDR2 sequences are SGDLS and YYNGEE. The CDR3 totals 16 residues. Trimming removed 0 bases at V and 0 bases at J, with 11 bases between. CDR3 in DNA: TGTGCCAGCAGCGTAGGCCCTAGCACAAGCACAGATACGCAGTATTTT. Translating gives CASSVGPSTSTDTQYF.

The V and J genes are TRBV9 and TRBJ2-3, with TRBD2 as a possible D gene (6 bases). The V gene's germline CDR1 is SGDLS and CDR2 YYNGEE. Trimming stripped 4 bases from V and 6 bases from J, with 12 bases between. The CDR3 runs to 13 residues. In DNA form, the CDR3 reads TGTGCCAGCAGCCCAACTAGCTGGGATACGCAGTATTTT. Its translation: CASSPTSWDTQYF.

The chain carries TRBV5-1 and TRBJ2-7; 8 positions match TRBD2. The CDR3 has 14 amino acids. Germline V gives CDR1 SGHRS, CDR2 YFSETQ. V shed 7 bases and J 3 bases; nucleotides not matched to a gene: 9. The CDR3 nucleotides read TGCGCCAGCGCTCAAACCGGGACTAGCTACGAGCAGTACTTC. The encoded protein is CASAQTGTSYEQYF. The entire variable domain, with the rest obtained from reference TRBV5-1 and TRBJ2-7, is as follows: KAGVTQTPRYLIKTRGQQVTLSCSPISGHRSVSWYQQTPGQGLQFLFEYFSETQRNKGNFPGRFSGRQFSNSRSEMNVSTLELGDSALYLCASAQTGTSYEQYFGPGTRLTVT.

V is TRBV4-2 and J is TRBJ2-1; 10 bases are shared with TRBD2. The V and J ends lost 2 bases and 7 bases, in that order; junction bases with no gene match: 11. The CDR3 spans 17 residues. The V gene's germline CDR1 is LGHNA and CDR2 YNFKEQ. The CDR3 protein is CASSQSAAGGPGNEQFF. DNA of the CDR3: TGTGCCAGCAGCCAATCTGCAGCGGGAGGGCCGGGGAATGAGCAGTTCTTC.

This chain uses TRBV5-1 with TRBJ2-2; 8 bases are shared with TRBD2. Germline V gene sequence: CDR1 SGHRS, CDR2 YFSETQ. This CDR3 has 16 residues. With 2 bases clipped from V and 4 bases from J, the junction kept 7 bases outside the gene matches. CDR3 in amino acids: CASSFGVAGPTGELFF. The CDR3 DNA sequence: TGCGCCAGCAGCTTTGGTGTAGCGGGACCCACCGGGGAGCTGTTTTTT. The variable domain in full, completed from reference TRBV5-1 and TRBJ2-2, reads KAGVTQTPRYLIKTRGQQVTLSCSPISGHRSVSWYQQTPGQGLQFLFEYFSETQRNKGNFPGRFSGRQFSNSRSEMNVSTLELGDSALYLCASSFGVAGPTGELFFGEGSRLTVL.

CDR3: CASRIVKGAPDTGELFF. The CDR3 DNA is TGTGCCAGTAGGATTGTCAAAGGGGCGCCCGACACCGGGGAGCTGTTTTTT. The chain has TRBV19 and TRBJ2-2; a possible D gene is TRBD1 (5 bases). The CDR3 loop spans 17 amino acids. V lost 6 bases to trimming and J lost 3 bases, with 20 bases between them. From germline, CDR1 is LNHDA and CDR2 SQIVND (reference sequence).

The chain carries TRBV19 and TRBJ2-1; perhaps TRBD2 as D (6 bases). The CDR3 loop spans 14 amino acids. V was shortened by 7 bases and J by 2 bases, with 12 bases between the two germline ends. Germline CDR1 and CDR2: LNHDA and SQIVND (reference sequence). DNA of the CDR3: TGTGCCAGTAAAGGAGCGGGTCCCTACAATGAGCAGTTCTTC. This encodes CASKGAGPYNEQFF. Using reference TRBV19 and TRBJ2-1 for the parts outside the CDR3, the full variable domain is DGGITQSPKYLFRKEGQNVTLSCEQNLNHDAMYWYRQDPGQGLRLIYYSQIVNDFQKGDIAEGYSVSREKKESFPLTVTSAQKNPTAFYLCASKGAGPYNEQFFGPGTRLTVL.